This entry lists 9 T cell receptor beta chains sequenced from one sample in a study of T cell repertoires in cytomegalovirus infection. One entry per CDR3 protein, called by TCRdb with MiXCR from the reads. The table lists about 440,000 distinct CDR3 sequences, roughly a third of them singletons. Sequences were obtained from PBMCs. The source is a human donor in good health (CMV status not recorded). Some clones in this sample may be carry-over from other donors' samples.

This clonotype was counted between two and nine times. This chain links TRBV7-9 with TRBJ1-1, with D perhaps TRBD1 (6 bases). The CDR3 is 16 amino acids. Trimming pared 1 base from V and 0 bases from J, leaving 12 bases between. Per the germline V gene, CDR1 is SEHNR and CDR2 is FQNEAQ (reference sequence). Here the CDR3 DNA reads TGTGCCAGCAGCTTAGGTAGTGGGGGCGTGAACACTGAAGCTTTCTTT. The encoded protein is CASSLGSGGVNTEAFF.

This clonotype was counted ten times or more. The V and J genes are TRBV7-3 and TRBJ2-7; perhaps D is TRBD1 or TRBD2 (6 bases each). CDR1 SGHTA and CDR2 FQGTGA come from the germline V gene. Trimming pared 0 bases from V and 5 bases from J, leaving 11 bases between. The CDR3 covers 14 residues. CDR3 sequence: CASSLTPGEDEQYF. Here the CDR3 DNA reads TGTGCCAGCAGCTTAACGCCAGGGGAGGACGAGCAGTACTTC.

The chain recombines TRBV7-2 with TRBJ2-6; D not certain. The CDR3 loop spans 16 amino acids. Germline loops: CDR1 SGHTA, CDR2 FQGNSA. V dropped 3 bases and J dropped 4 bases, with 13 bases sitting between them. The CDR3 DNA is TGTGCCAGCAGCTTCCAGCCTGGGGTCGGGGCCAACGTCCTGACTTTC. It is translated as CASSFQPGVGANVLTF.

CDR3 DNA sequence: TGTGCCAGTAGTAATATCCACCGGGACGGGAATCAGCCCCAGCATTTT. It specifies CASSNIHRDGNQPQHF. J is TRBJ1-5 and V is TRBV19; D possibly corresponds to TRBD1 (5 bases). V shed 4 bases and J shed 4 bases, with 17 bases lying between them. This CDR3 comprises 16 residues. CDR1 and CDR2 from the germline V gene are LNHDA and SQIVND (reference sequence).

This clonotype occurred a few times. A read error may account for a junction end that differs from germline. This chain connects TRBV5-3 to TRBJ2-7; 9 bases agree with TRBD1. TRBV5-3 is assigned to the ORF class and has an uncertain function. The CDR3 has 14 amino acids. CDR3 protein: CASSLGTGLGEQYF. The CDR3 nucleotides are TGTGCCAGCAGCTTGGGGACAGGGCTGGGGGAGCAGTACTTC.

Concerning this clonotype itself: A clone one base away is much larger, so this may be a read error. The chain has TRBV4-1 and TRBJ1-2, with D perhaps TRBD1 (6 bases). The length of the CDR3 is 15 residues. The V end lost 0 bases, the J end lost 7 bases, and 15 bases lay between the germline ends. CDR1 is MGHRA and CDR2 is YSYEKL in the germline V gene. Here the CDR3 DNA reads TGCGCCAGCAGCCAAGATGCTCCAGGGGATGGTGGCTACACCTTC. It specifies CASSQDAPGDGGYTF.

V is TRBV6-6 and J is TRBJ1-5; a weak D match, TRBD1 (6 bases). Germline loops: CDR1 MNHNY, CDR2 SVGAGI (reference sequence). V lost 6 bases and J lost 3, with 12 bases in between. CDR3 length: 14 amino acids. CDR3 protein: CASSLQGVNQPQHF. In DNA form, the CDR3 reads TGTGCCAGCAGCCTACAGGGAGTCAATCAGCCCCAGCATTTT.

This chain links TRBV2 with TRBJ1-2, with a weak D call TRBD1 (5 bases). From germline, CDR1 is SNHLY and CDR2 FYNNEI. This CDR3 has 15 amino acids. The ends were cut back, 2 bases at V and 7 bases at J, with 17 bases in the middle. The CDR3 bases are TGTGCCAGCAGTGAATGGAGTCAGGGAGAGGTTGGCTACACCTTC. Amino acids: CASSEWSQGEVGYTF.

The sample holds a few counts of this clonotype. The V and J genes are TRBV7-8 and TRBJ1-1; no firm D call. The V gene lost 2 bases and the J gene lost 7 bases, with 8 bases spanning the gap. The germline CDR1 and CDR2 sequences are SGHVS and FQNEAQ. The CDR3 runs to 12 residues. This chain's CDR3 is CASSLTAREAFF. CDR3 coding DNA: TGTGCCAGCAGCTTAACTGCGCGTGAAGCTTTCTTT.